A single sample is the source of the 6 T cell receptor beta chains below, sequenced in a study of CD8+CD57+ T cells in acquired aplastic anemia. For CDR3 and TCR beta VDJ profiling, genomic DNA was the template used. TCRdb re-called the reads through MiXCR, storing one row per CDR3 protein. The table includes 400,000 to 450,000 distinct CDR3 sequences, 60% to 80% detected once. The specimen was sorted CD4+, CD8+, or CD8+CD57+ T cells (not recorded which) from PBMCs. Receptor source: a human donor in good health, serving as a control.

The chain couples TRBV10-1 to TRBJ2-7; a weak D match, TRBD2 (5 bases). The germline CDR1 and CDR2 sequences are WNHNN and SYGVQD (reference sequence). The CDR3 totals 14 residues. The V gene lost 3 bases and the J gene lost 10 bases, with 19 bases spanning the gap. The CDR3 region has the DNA TGCGCCAGCAGTGATGGCGGGCCGAGCTATGGCCAGTACTTC. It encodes CASSDGGPSYGQYF.

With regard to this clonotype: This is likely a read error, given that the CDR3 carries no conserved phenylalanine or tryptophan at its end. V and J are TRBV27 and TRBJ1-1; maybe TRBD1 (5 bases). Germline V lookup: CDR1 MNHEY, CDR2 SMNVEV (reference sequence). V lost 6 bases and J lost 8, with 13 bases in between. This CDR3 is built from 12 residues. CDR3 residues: CASSPGRVEAFL. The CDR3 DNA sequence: TGTGCCAGCAGCCCGGGGCGAGTAGAAGCTTTCCTT.

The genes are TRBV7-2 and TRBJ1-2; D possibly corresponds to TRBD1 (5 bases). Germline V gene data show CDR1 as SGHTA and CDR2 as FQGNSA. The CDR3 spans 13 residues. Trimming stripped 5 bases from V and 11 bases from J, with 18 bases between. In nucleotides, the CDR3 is TGTGCCAGCAGCCACATCCAGGGCAGTAGTTACACCTTC. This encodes CASSHIQGSSYTF.

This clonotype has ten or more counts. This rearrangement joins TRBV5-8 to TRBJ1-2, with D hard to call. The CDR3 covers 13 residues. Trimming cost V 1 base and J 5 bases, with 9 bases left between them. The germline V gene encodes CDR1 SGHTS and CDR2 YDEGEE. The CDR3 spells CASSLSAVYGYTF. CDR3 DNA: TGTGCCAGCAGCTTGTCGGCAGTTTATGGCTACACCTTC. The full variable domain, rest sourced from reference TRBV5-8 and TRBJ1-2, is EAGVTQSPTHLIKTRGQQATLRCSPISGHTSVYWYQQALGLGLQFLLWYDEGEERNRGNFPPRFSGRQFPNYSSELNVNALELEDSALYLCASSLSAVYGYTFGSGTRLTVV.

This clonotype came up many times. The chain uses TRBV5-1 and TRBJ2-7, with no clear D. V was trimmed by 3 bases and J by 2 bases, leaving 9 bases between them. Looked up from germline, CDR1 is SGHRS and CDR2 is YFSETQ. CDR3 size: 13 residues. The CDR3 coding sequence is TGCGCCAGCAGCTCTGTAGTAGCCTACGAGCAGTACTTC. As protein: CASSSVVAYEQYF.

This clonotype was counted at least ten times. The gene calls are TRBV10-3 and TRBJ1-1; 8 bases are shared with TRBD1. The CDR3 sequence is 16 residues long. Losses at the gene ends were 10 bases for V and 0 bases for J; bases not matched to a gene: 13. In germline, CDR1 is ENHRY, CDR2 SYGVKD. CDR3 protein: CATAPGTGIMNTEAFF. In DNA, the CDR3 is TGTGCCACCGCCCCCGGGACAGGTATCATGAACACTGAAGCTTTCTTT.